These 4 T cell receptor beta chains came from one sample sequenced in a study of cytomegalovirus exposure and HLA in healthy donors. The method was immunoSEQ multiplex PCR; TCRdb's version includes in-frame clones alone and lacks a portion of them. The top ten clones hold roughly 6.5% of a sample with 150,000 to 200,000 clones, 75% to 90% of them seen once. Material for sequencing was PBMCs. The receptors come from a man aged 18 to 35 in good health and CMV-seropositive.

The chain has TRBV30 and TRBJ2-7; D might be TRBD1 (5 bases). Trimming took off 5 bases at V and 5 bases at J, with 22 bases between the two ends. In germline, CDR1 is GTSNPN, CDR2 SVGIG (reference sequence). The CDR3 sequence is 15 residues long. The CDR3 region has the DNA TGTGCCTGGCCCGACACGAGGCGGACAACCAACGAGCAGTACTTC. It specifies CAWPDTRRTTNEQYF.

V is TRBV2 and J is TRBJ2-2; D gene unclear. In germline, CDR1 is SNHLY, CDR2 FYNNEI. Trimming stripped 8 bases from V and 2 bases from J, with 12 bases between. The CDR3 runs 14 residues. The CDR3 sequence is CASGERGNTGELFF. DNA for the CDR3: TGTGCCAGCGGCGAACGCGGTAACACCGGGGAGCTGTTTTTT. Based on the CDR3 plus reference TRBV2 and TRBJ2-2, the full variable domain is EPEVTQTPSHQVTQMGQEVILRCVPISNHLYFYWYRQILGQKVEFLVSFYNNEISEKSEIFDDQFSVERPDGSNFTLKIRSTKLEDSAMYFCASGERGNTGELFFGEGSRLTVL.

The gene calls are TRBV5-1 and TRBJ1-4; 7 nucleotides line up with TRBD1. V gave up 4 bases and J gave up 8 bases; unmatched junction bases: 11. This CDR3 is 15 amino acids long. Per germline, CDR1 SGHRS and CDR2 YFSETQ. In DNA form, the CDR3 reads TGCGCCAGCAGCCGGGACAGACTGGACAGGGAAAAACTGTTTTTT. Protein sequence: CASSRDRLDREKLFF.

This clone was counted ten times or more. This chain connects TRBV28 to TRBJ2-2; 12 nucleotides line up with TRBD2. Trimming removed 5 bases from V and 4 bases from J; junction bases left unmatched: 2. The CDR3 consists of 15 residues. Looked up from germline, CDR1 is MDHEN and CDR2 is SYDVKM. CDR3 in DNA: TGTGCCAGCAGTCTGGGACTAGCGGGCACCGGGGAGCTGTTTTTT. Its protein is CASSLGLAGTGELFF.